The 8 T cell receptor beta chains reported below all come from one sample, sequenced in a study of T cells in tumors after PD-1 blockade. Sequenced by immunoSEQ multiplex PCR; TCRdb stores in-frame clones only, minus some. The sample yields over 60,000 clones, approximately 74% seen once. The starting material was PBMCs, obtained after anti-PD-1 treatment. These receptors all come from a human donor with basal cell carcinoma.

This clone was observed at least ten times. The CDR3 is CATSSGTSGLRGEQYF. The CDR3 DNA reads as TGTGCCACCAGCAGTGGGACTAGCGGGCTCCGAGGCGAGCAGTACTTC. V usage is TRBV15 and J usage is TRBJ2-7, with 12 bases that match TRBD2. V was clipped by 3 bases and J by 6 bases; unmatched bases: 9. The CDR3 length is 16 residues. Germline V gives CDR1 LNHNV, CDR2 YYDKDF (reference sequence).

The V call is TRBV18, the J call TRBJ1-3; the D gene is possibly TRBD1 (5 bases). The V end lost 3 bases, the J end lost 2 bases, and 11 bases lay between the germline ends. Germline-derived CDR1 and CDR2 are KGHSH and LQKENI. This CDR3 has 15 amino acids. Here the CDR3 reads CASSPEQGTGNTIYF. The CDR3 nucleotides read TGTGCCAGCTCACCTGAGCAGGGAACTGGAAACACCATATATTTT.

This chain uses TRBV30 with TRBJ2-5; 8 bases match TRBD1. Germline assignment: CDR1 GTSNPN and CDR2 SVGIG (reference sequence). V trimming: 4 bases; J trimming: 1 base; junction bases outside the gene matches: 5. The CDR3 contains 14 residues. DNA for the CDR3: TGTGCCTGGACCTTTGGGACAGGCCAAGAGACCCAGTACTTC. This gives the protein CAWTFGTGQETQYF.

This chain connects TRBV10-1 to TRBJ1-2; D gene uncertain. The CDR3 length is 13 residues. CDR1 is WNHNN and CDR2 is SYGVQD in the germline V gene (reference sequence). Deletions cut 5 bases from V and 8 bases from J, with 15 bases between. CDR3 in DNA: TGCGCCAGCAGTCCCGGACTTAGGAAGGGCTACACCTTC. Translated, it gives CASSPGLRKGYTF.

The V gene is TRBV18, the J gene TRBJ1-1; D is undetermined. This CDR3 spans 16 amino acids. Germline CDR1 is KGHSH and CDR2 is LQKENI. V was clipped by 6 bases and J by 5 bases, with 22 bases between them. The CDR3 loop reads CASSLIGVLGSTEAFF. CDR3 DNA: TGTGCCAGCTCCCTAATTGGGGTCCTTGGTAGTACTGAAGCTTTCTTT.

This clone was seen a handful of times. Other DNA sequences in the same sample also yield this CDR3. This chain joins TRBV5-5 and TRBJ1-2; tentative D call: TRBD1 (6 bases). The length of the CDR3 is 14 residues. V gave up 0 bases and J gave up 6 bases, with 12 bases separating them. Per the germline V gene, CDR1 is SGHKS and CDR2 is YYEKEE (reference sequence). CDR3 region: CASSLEGQGHGYTF. The DNA of the CDR3 is TGTGCCAGCAGCTTGGAGGGACAAGGGCATGGCTACACCTTC.

The chain couples TRBV2 to TRBJ1-5; a weak D match, TRBD1 (5 bases). Germline V lookup: CDR1 SNHLY, CDR2 FYNNEI. The CDR3 loop spans 15 amino acids. V lost 1 base and J lost 3, with 10 bases in between. The CDR3 DNA is TGTGCCAGCAGTGAAGACAGGCTACCCAATCAGCCCCAGCATTTT. Protein sequence: CASSEDRLPNQPQHF.

J is TRBJ1-5 and V is TRBV5-6; tentative D call: TRBD1 (6 bases). This CDR3 has 15 amino acids. V dropped 1 base and J dropped 2 bases, with 10 bases sitting between them. The germline gives CDR1 SGHDT, CDR2 YYEEEE. CDR3 in DNA: TGTGCCAGCAGCTTGAGGGGGATCCGCAATCAGCCCCAGCATTTT. Amino acid sequence: CASSLRGIRNQPQHF.